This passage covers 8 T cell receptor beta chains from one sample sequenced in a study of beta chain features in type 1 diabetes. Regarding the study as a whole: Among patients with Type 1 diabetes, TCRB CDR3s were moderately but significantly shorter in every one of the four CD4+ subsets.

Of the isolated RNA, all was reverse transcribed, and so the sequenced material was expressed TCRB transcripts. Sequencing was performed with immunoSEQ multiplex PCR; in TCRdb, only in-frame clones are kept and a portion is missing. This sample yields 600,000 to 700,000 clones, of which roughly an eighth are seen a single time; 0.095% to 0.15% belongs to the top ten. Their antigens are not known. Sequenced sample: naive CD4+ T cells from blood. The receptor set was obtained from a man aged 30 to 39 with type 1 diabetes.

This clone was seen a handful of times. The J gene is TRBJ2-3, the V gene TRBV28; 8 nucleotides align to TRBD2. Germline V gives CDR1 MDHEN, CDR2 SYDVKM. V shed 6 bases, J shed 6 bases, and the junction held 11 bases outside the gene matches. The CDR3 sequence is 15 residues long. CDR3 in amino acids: CASSYGRAIGDTQYF. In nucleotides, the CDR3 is TGTGCCAGCAGCTACGGGAGGGCAATAGGGGATACGCAGTATTTT.

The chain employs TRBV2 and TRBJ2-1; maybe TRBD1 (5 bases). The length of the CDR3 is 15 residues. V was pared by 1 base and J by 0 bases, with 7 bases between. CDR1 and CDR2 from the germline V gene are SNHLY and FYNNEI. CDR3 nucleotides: TGTGCCAGCAGTGAAGATAGGGGCTCCTACAATGAGCAGTTCTTC. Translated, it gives CASSEDRGSYNEQFF.

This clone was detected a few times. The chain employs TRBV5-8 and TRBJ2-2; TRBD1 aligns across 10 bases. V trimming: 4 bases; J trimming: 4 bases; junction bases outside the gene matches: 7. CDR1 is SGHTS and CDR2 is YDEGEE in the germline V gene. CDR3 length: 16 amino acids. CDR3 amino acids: CASSPDRGVVTGELFF. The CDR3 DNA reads TGTGCCAGCAGCCCGGACAGGGGGGTAGTCACCGGGGAGCTGTTTTTT.

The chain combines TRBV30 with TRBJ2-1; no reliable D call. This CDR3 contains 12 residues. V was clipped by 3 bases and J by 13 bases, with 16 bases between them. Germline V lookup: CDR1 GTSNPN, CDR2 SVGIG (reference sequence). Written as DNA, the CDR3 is TGTGCCTGGAGGGGCCCGGGCTTATCTCAGTTCTTC. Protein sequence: CAWRGPGLSQFF. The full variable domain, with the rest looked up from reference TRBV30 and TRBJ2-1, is SQTIHQWPATLVQPVGSPLSLECTVEGTSNPNLYWYRQAAGRGLQLLFYSVGIGQISSEVPQNLSASRPQDRQFILSSKKLLLSDSGFYLCAWRGPGLSQFFGPGTRLTVL.

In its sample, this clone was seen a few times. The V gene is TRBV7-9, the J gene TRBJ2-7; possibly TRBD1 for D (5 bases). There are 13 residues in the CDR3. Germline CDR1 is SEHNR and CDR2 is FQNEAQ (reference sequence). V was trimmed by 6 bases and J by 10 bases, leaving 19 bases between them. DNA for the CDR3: TGTGCCAGCAGGCTATCTAGGGGCCCATCTCAGTACTTC. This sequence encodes CASRLSRGPSQYF.

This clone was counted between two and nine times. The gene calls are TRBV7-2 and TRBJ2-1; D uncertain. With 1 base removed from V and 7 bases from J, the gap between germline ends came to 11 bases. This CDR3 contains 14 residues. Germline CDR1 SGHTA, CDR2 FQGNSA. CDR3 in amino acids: CASSLGRVWNEQFF. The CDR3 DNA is TGTGCCAGCAGCTTAGGTCGGGTCTGGAATGAGCAGTTCTTC.

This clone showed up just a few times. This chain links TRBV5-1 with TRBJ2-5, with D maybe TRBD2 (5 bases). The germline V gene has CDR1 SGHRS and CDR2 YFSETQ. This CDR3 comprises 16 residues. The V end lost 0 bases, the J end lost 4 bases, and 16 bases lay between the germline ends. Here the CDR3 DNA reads TGCGCCAGCAGCTTGGCCCTAGCCTCGGTGGGAGAGACCCAGTACTTC. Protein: CASSLALASVGETQYF.

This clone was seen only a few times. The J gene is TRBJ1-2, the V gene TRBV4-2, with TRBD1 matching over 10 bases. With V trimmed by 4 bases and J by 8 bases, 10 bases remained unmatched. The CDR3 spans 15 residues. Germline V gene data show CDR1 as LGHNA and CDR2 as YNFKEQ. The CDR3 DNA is TGTGCCAGCAGCCCAGGCGACAGGGGGCTTTTAGGCTACACCTTC. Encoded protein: CASSPGDRGLLGYTF.